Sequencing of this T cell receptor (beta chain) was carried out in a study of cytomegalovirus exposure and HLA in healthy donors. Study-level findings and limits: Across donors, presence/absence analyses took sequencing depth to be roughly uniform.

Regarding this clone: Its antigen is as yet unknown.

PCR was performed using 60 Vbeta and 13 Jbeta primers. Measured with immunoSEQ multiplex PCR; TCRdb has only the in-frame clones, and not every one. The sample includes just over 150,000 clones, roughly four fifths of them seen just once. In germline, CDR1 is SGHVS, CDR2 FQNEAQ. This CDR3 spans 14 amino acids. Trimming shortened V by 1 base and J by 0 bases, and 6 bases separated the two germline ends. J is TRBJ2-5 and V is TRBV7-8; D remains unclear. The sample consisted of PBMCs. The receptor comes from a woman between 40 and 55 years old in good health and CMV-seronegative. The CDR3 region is CASSLDKNQETQYF. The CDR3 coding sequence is TGTGCCAGCAGCTTAGACAAGAACCAAGAGACCCAGTACTTC.